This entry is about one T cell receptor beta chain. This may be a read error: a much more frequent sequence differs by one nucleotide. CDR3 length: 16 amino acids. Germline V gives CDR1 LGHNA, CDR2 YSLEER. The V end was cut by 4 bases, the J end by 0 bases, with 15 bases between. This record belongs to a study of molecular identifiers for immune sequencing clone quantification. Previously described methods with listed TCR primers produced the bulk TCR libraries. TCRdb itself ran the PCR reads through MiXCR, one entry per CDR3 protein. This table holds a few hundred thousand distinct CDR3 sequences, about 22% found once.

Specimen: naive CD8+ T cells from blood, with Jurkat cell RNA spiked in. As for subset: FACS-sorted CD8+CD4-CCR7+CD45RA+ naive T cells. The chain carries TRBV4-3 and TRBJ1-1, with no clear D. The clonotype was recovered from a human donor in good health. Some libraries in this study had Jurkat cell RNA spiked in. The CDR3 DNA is TGCGCCAGCAGCCGAGAACGCTGGTCCGTGAACACTGAAGCTTTCTTT. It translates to CASSRERWSVNTEAFF.